These T cell receptor beta chains were read from a single sample in a study of CD8+CD57+ T cells in acquired aplastic anemia. TCRdb re-called the reads with MiXCR, one entry per CDR3 protein. Counted here are some 68,000 distinct CDR3 sequences, under 65% occurring once; the ten biggest clones make up around 8%. Sequenced: sorted CD4+, CD8+, or CD8+CD57+ T cells (not recorded which) from PBMCs. These receptors were obtained from a human donor in good health, serving as a control. Both conserved end residues are part of each CDR3. The D gene is left open where the match is weak. Only part of the rows carry a size: once, few, many, or a class if the clone is expanded.

v_gene	abundance	j_gene	d_gene	CDR3aa	CDR3nt
TRBV15	-	TRBJ2-1	-	CATSDFGGGVPNEQFF	TGTGCCACCAGTGATTTTGGAGGGGGCGTTCCCAATGAGCAGTTCTTC
TRBV7-6	-	TRBJ2-5	-	CASSLSLGTQYF	TGTGCCAGCAGCTTAAGTCTGGGGACCCAGTACTTC
TRBV5-1	many	TRBJ1-1	-	CASSAQVGGGLNTEAFF	TGCGCCAGCAGCGCACAGGTCGGCGGGGGGTTGAACACTGAAGCTTTCTTT
TRBV10-3	-	TRBJ1-6	-	CAISDPGGTPLHF	TGTGCCATCAGTGATCCGGGGGGCACACCCCTCCACTTT
TRBV6-1	-	TRBJ2-1	TRBD1	CASSAGTGLHEQFF	TGTGCCAGCAGTGCCGGGACAGGGTTGCATGAGCAGTTCTTC
TRBV4-2	-	TRBJ2-7	-	CAGSPSFGLADSVSSCEQYF	TGTGCCGGCAGCCCCAGTTTCGGGCTAGCCGATAGTGTGAGCTCCTGCGAGCAGTACTTC
TRBV10-1	-	TRBJ1-2	-	CASSLSPNYSYTF	TGCGCCAGCAGTTTGAGTCCTAACTATAGCTACACCTTC
TRBV6-1	-	TRBJ1-2	-	CASSLRGGGEGGYTF	TGTGCCAGCTCTTTGAGAGGGGGAGGGGAGGGTGGCTACACCTTC
TRBV27	-	TRBJ1-1	TRBD1	CASSLIGTGGMNTEAFF	TGTGCCAGCAGTTTAATCGGGACAGGGGGAATGAACACTGAAGCTTTCTTT
TRBV4-1	-	TRBJ1-2	-	CASSQPAGNYGYTF	TGCGCCAGCAGCCAGCCAGCCGGGAACTATGGCTACACCTTC
TRBV20-1	-	TRBJ2-5	TRBD2	CSASGLAGQQETQYF	TGCAGTGCCAGCGGACTAGCGGGTCAACAAGAGACCCAGTACTTC
TRBV15	many	TRBJ2-2	-	CATSFFRESGELFF	TGTGCCACCAGCTTCTTTCGGGAGTCCGGGGAGCTGTTTTTT
TRBV20-1	-	TRBJ1-2	TRBD1	CSARDRWNYGYTF	TGCAGTGCTAGGGACAGGTGGAACTATGGCTACACCTTC
TRBV27	many	TRBJ2-7	-	CATSLRTVHDTGYEQYF	TGTGCCACCAGTTTACGGACAGTTCATGACACGGGTTACGAGCAGTACTTC
TRBV29-1	-	TRBJ2-7	-	CSVTGGHEQYF	TGCAGCGTGACGGGGGGCCACGAGCAGTACTTC
TRBV27	-	TRBJ1-1	-	CASSRLYRVGTEAFF	TGTGCCAGCAGTCGTTTATATAGGGTCGGGACTGAAGCTTTCTTT
TRBV5-5	many	TRBJ2-3	TRBD2	CASSLELAGGPGVTDTQYF	TGTGCCAGCAGCTTGGAACTAGCGGGAGGCCCAGGTGTCACAGATACGCAGTATTTT